This T cell receptor beta chain was recorded in a study of sequential checkpoint blockade in melanoma. Study-wide context: TCRbeta immunosequencing was performed on DNA from fewer than 95 pretreatment melanoma tumor samples.

Some clones are missing from TCRdb's copy, which holds only in-frame ones; the method was immunoSEQ multiplex PCR. The repertoire holds around 37,000 clones, with over 30% as singletons. J lost 3 bases, V lost 7 bases, and 21 bases had no gene match. Germline values: CDR1 LNHDA, CDR2 SQIVND (reference sequence). The CDR3 is made up of 19 amino acids. Treatment of the sample: randomized to nivolumab then ipilimumab (arm A) or the reverse (arm B). None of the patients previously received DNA-damaging chemotherapy. Sequencing was performed on tumor tissue (inferred from file names), taken from a patient given nivolumab and ipilimumab in sequence. The TCR originated in a human donor with melanoma. This chain links TRBV19 with TRBJ2-5; the match to TRBD2 covers 9 bases. The CDR3 nucleotides are TGTGCCAGTACCACGGGCCCGCTTGAGCGGGGGGACCAAGAAGAGACCCAGTACTTC. It encodes CASTTGPLERGDQEETQYF.